The 15 T cell receptor beta chains reported below all come from one sample, sequenced in a study of blood T cell repertoires in COVID-19. Sequenced by immunoSEQ multiplex PCR; TCRdb stores in-frame clones only, minus some. The data contain over 15,000 clones, 82% of them singletons. Sequenced input: peripheral blood. The receptors were sampled from a human donor in a cohort sampled during active COVID-19.

This clone has just one count. The rearrangement joins TRBV7-6 to TRBJ2-1, with 7 bases fitting TRBD2. V lost 6 bases, J lost 0 bases, and 8 bases stayed unmatched. This CDR3 is 16 amino acids long. Germline-derived CDR1 and CDR2 are SGHVS and FNYEAQ. CDR3 amino acids: CASSRRESGSYNEQFF. The CDR3 DNA reads as TGTGCCAGCAGTCGGCGGGAGAGCGGCTCCTACAATGAGCAGTTCTTC.

V gene TRBV18 combines with J gene TRBJ2-2; D ambiguous. V lost 6 bases and J lost 5, with 10 bases in between. Germline-derived CDR1 and CDR2 are KGHSH and LQKENI. This CDR3 is built from 13 residues. The CDR3, as DNA: TGTGCCAGCTCCCTCAGTGAAACCGGGGAGCTGTTTTTT. It yields the protein CASSLSETGELFF.

The J gene is TRBJ2-7, the V gene TRBV25-1, with 10 bases identical to TRBD2. Germline assignment: CDR1 MGHDK and CDR2 SYGVNS. V shed 4 bases, J shed 1 base, and the junction held 1 base outside the gene matches. CDR3 length equals 14 residues. The CDR3 region is CASSGTSGSYEQYF. The CDR3 DNA reads as TGTGCCAGCAGTGGGACTAGCGGATCCTACGAGCAGTACTTC.

The rearrangement joins TRBV2 to TRBJ1-2; a weak D match, TRBD1 (5 bases). CDR1 and CDR2 (germline): SNHLY, FYNNEI. This CDR3 contains 15 residues. Trimming removed 2 bases at V and 5 bases at J, with 15 bases between. CDR3 nucleotide sequence: TGTGCCAGCAGTGAAAAGGGACTAGAATCGTATGGCTACACCTTC. Its translation: CASSEKGLESYGYTF.

This clone was seen just once. V is TRBV5-5 and J is TRBJ2-1, with D tentatively TRBD2 (6 bases). V lost 1 base, J lost 7 bases, and 15 bases lay in between. This CDR3 is built from 15 residues. From germline, CDR1 is SGHKS and CDR2 YYEKEE (reference sequence). The DNA for the CDR3 is TGTGCCAGCAGCTTGACGGCGGGGCGGTGGAATGAGCAGTTCTTC. Encoded protein: CASSLTAGRWNEQFF.

The chain combines TRBV30 with TRBJ2-2; tentative D call: TRBD2 (5 bases). The ends were cut back, 4 bases at V and 5 bases at J, with 20 bases in the middle. CDR1 and CDR2 from the germline V gene are GTSNPN and SVGIG (reference sequence). This CDR3 is 16 amino acids long. CDR3 DNA: TGTGCCTGGATGGTATTTTCCGGGGAACCAACCGGGGAGCTGTTTTTT. It yields the protein CAWMVFSGEPTGELFF.

The rearrangement links TRBV11-1 to TRBJ1-1; 7 bases fit TRBD1. Looked up from germline, CDR1 is SGHAT and CDR2 is FQDESV (reference sequence). The CDR3 runs 14 residues. Trimming cost V 6 bases and J 3 bases; bases outside gene matches: 7. CDR3 residues: CASRQTGWDTEAFF. The CDR3, as DNA: TGTGCCAGCAGACAGACAGGGTGGGACACTGAAGCTTTCTTT.

V gene TRBV20-1 combines with J gene TRBJ2-7, with TRBD2 matching 7 bases. There are 15 residues in the CDR3. Losses at the gene ends were 3 bases for V and 0 bases for J; bases not matched to a gene: 8. CDR1 DFQATT and CDR2 SNEGSKA come from the germline V gene (reference sequence). DNA of the CDR3: TGCAGTGCTAGTGGAAAGCGGGGCAGCTCCTACGAGCAGTACTTC. Its protein is CSASGKRGSSYEQYF.

The rearrangement links TRBV5-1 to TRBJ2-7, with 8 positions matching TRBD2. CDR1 is SGHRS and CDR2 is YFSETQ in the germline V gene. The V gene end was trimmed by 6 bases and the J gene end by 3 bases; junction bases not matched to a gene: 11. CDR3 length: 15 amino acids. CDR3 amino acids: CASTLRGGLLYEQYF. CDR3 nucleotides: TGCGCCAGCACCCTACGCGGGGGGCTACTCTACGAGCAGTACTTC.

J is TRBJ1-1 and V is TRBV6-5; no clear D gene. Germline lookup yields CDR1 MNHEY and CDR2 SVGAGI. This CDR3 is built from 13 residues. V was pared by 4 bases and J by 7 bases, with 13 bases between. The CDR3 DNA is TGTGCCAGCAGTTCTTACACAGATAGTGAAGCTTTCTTT. As protein: CASSSYTDSEAFF.

In its sample, this clone was seen a few times. The J gene is TRBJ2-1, the V gene TRBV3-1 (or the pseudogene TRBV3-2); no clear D. Trimming left V 3 bases short and J 0 bases short, with 3 bases between. Germline V gives CDR1 LGHDT, CDR2 YNNKEL (reference sequence). The CDR3 spans 13 residues. As DNA, the CDR3 is TGTGCCAGCAGCCACTACTCCTACAATGAGCAGTTCTTC. This codes for CASSHYSYNEQFF.

This clone came up a few times. The genes are TRBV7-9 and TRBJ2-1, with 14 bases fitting TRBD2. Germline V CDR1 and CDR2: SEHNR, FQNEAQ (reference sequence). The CDR3 covers 16 residues. Trimming removed 4 bases from V and 7 bases from J; junction bases left unmatched: 6. The chain's CDR3 is CASSSGTSGSVNEQFF. CDR3 DNA sequence: TGTGCCAGCAGCTCCGGGACTAGCGGGAGTGTGAATGAGCAGTTCTTC.

The chain combines TRBV28 with TRBJ2-7; 8 bases align to TRBD1. The CDR3 is 13 residues long. Germline V gene sequence: CDR1 MDHEN, CDR2 SYDVKM. V was pared by 10 bases and J by 6 bases, with 11 bases of the junction left unmatched. The CDR3 coding sequence is TGTGCCAACGGACAGGGCCCCGGAGGCGAGCAGTACTTC. Translated, it gives CANGQGPGGEQYF. Combining the CDR3 with reference TRBV28 and TRBJ2-7 gives the whole variable domain DVKVTQSSRYLVKRTGEKVFLECVQDMDHENMFWYRQDPGLGLRLIYFSYDVKMKEKGDIPEGYSVSREKKERFSLILESASTNQTSMYLCANGQGPGGEQYFGPGTRLTVT.

The chain carries TRBV28 and TRBJ1-2; the match to TRBD1 covers 7 bases. From germline, CDR1 is MDHEN and CDR2 SYDVKM. The CDR3 length is 15 residues. Trimming at V came to 5 bases and at J to 4 bases, leaving 10 bases not matched to a gene. In DNA form, the CDR3 reads TGTGCCAGCAGTCTTTCCGACAGGGTTTCCTATGGCTACACCTTC. Residues: CASSLSDRVSYGYTF.

The genes are TRBV5-1 and TRBJ1-1; the match to TRBD1 covers 8 bases. This CDR3 comprises 15 residues. CDR1 SGHRS and CDR2 YFSETQ come from the germline V gene. V was pared by 3 bases and J by 0 bases, with 4 bases of the junction left unmatched. CDR3 in DNA: TGCGCCAGCAGCTCAGGGGGCAGGGTGAACACTGAAGCTTTCTTT. Its translation is CASSSGGRVNTEAFF. Together with reference TRBV5-1 and TRBJ1-1, the CDR3 gives the full variable domain: KAGVTQTPRYLIKTRGQQVTLSCSPISGHRSVSWYQQTPGQGLQFLFEYFSETQRNKGNFPGRFSGRQFSNSRSEMNVSTLELGDSALYLCASSSGGRVNTEAFFGQGTRLTVV.